The rows below give T cell receptor beta chains drawn from one sample of a study of cytomegalovirus exposure and HLA in healthy donors. Some clones are missing from TCRdb's copy, which holds only in-frame ones; the method was immunoSEQ multiplex PCR. The repertoire holds 120,000 or so clones, with roughly three quarters as singletons. The sequencing input was PBMCs. The origin of the receptors is a man in his thirties or forties in good health and CMV-seropositive. CDR3s include the opening cysteine and the closing phenylalanine or tryptophan. A D gene is named only where the DNA matches it firmly. Part of the rows lack a size; the others show once, few, many or a class for expanded clones.

>NA|TRBV7-2|TRBJ2-1|TRBD2|16
TGTGCCAGCAGCTTGCCGGGACTAGCGATTACCAATGAGCAGTTCTTC
CASSLPGLAITNEQFF
>NA|TRBV6-1|TRBJ1-2|NA|17
TGTGCCAGCAGTGAAGTAGCCTCAGGGGCCCGTAACTATGGCTACACCTTC
CASSEVASGARNYGYTF
>NA|TRBV25-1|TRBJ2-3|NA|15
TGTGCCAGCAGTGAACTAAGGAGTCGGGCAGATACGCAGTATTTT
CASSELRSRADTQYF
>few|TRBV19|TRBJ1-1|TRBD1|13
TGTGCCAGTAGCATGGACAGGGGCACTGAAGCTTTCTTT
CASSMDRGTEAFF
>NA|TRBV7-2|TRBJ2-3|NA|15
TGTGCCAGCAGCTCCCCGACTAGTAGCACAGATACGCAGTATTTT
CASSSPTSSTDTQYF
>NA|TRBV27|TRBJ2-7|NA|14
TGTGCCAGCAGTTTATTCGGGGGACTTTTTGAGCAGTACTTC
CASSLFGGLFEQYF
>NA|TRBV2|TRBJ2-2|TRBD1|16
TGTGCCAGCCGACCGCCGGGACAGGGTAACACCGGGGAGCTGTTTTTT
CASRPPGQGNTGELFF
>NA|TRBV10-3|TRBJ1-5|TRBD1|15
TGTGCCATCAGTGTTACAGGACAGGGGGATCAGCCCCAGCATTTT
CAISVTGQGDQPQHF
>NA|TRBV6-5|TRBJ2-7|TRBD1|14
TGTGCCAGCAGGTCGGGACAGGGGACCTACGAGCAGTACTTC
CASRSGQGTYEQYF
>NA|TRBV10-1|TRBJ2-1|NA|15
TGCGCCAGCAGGAATGCAGGGTGTGGGAACAATGAGCAGTTCTTC
CASRNAGCGNNEQFF
>NA|TRBV6-5|TRBJ2-1|TRBD1|15
TGTGCCAGCAGTGTACAGGGGATCGGCTACAATGAGCAGTTCTTC
CASSVQGIGYNEQFF
>NA|TRBV5-1|TRBJ2-4|TRBD2|14
TGCGCCAGCAGCCGGGGGGACGGCAAAAACATTCAGTACTTC
CASSRGDGKNIQYF
>NA|TRBV18|TRBJ1-4|TRBD1|15
TGTGCCAGCTCGCTAAACAGGGGAGGAGAAGAAAAACTGTTTTTT
CASSLNRGGEEKLFF
>NA|TRBV9|TRBJ2-2|NA|17
TGTGCCAGCAGCGTAGCTACGCGGATTGTGAACACCGGGGAGCTGTTTTTT
CASSVATRIVNTGELFF
>NA|TRBV27|TRBJ2-7|NA|15
TGTGCCAGCAGTTTCGTTCCTGGCACAACCTACGAGCAGTACTTC
CASSFVPGTTYEQYF
>NA|TRBV9|TRBJ1-3|NA|16
TGTGCCAGCAGCGTAGCTGCAGGAGGTGCTGGAAACACCATATATTTT
CASSVAAGGAGNTIYF
>NA|TRBV5-1|TRBJ1-5|TRBD1|14
TGCGCCAGCAGCTCGACAGGGGGCAATCAGCCCCAGCATTTT
CASSSTGGNQPQHF
>NA|TRBV28|TRBJ2-7|TRBD2|14
TGTGCCAGCAGGGGGGGGAAGGTAGCTAGCGAGCAGTACTTC
CASRGGKVASEQYF
>once|TRBV5-6|TRBJ1-5|TRBD1|18
TGTGCCAGCAGCAAACGGACAGGGGTGAATTTGCTCCATCAGCCCCAGCATTTT
CASSKRTGVNLLHQPQHF
>NA|TRBV27|TRBJ2-1|TRBD2|15
TGTGCCAGCAGTCAGACTAGCTCGGGCTCCAATGAGCAGTTCTTC
CASSQTSSGSNEQFF
>NA|TRBV6-4|TRBJ1-1|NA|14
TGTGCCAGCACCTCGACACAAGGTAGCACTGAAGCTTTCTTT
CASTSTQGSTEAFF
>NA|TRBV27|TRBJ2-1|TRBD2|14
TGTGCCAGCTCCGGGACTAGCGGCTACAATGAGCAGTTCTTC
CASSGTSGYNEQFF
>NA|TRBV7-9|TRBJ2-5|TRBD1|16
TGTGCCAGCAGCTTACGGAGGGACAGGGGGGGAGAGACCCAGTACTTC
CASSLRRDRGGETQYF
>NA|TRBV5-1|TRBJ1-4|NA|16
TGCGCCAGCAGCTCCCCGAGGGACAACGAGGATGAAAAACTGTTTTTT
CASSSPRDNEDEKLFF
>once|TRBV28|TRBJ2-6|TRBD1|16
TGTGCCAGCAGGGACAGGGGGCTGTCAGGGGCCAACGTCCTGACTTTC
CASRDRGLSGANVLTF
>once|TRBV6-1|TRBJ2-1|TRBD2|15
TGTGCCAGCAGTGGGAGGCGGGAGGGGGTCAATGAGCAGTTCTTC
CASSGRREGVNEQFF
>NA|TRBV5-4|TRBJ2-5|NA|13
TGTGCCAGCAGTTTAAATGTCCAAGAGACCCAGTACTTC
CASSLNVQETQYF
>NA|TRBV27|TRBJ1-5|NA|15
TGTGCCAGCAGTTTGTCAGTTGAAGGCAATCAGCCCCAGCATTTT
CASSLSVEGNQPQHF
>NA|TRBV6-1|TRBJ1-4|NA|14
TGTGCCAGCAGTGAGAATCAGGCGCAAGAAAAACTGTTTTTT
CASSENQAQEKLFF
>NA|TRBV30|TRBJ2-2|NA|12
TGTGCCTGGGGACAGTCCACCGGGGAGCTGTTTTTT
CAWGQSTGELFF
>few|TRBV9|TRBJ2-1|NA|15
TGTGCCAGCAGCGTCACAGGTGCCCCCTACAATGAGCAGTTCTTC
CASSVTGAPYNEQFF
>few|TRBV4-3|TRBJ2-2|NA|15
TGCGCCAGCAGCTTGGCCAGGGGAGCCACCGGGGAGCTGTTTTTT
CASSLARGATGELFF
>NA|TRBV28|TRBJ2-1|NA|15
TGTGCCAGCAGTTACACCGGGAATGGCTACAATGAGCAGTTCTTC
CASSYTGNGYNEQFF
>NA|TRBV7-8|TRBJ2-5|TRBD2|18
TGTGCCAGCAGCTTATACCCGGCCGGGCGGGGGACCCGGGAGACCCAGTACTTC
CASSLYPAGRGTRETQYF
>NA|TRBV7-2|TRBJ1-5|NA|14
TGTGCCAGCAGTCTTAGGGACACCTATCAGCCCCAGCATTTT
CASSLRDTYQPQHF
>NA|TRBV14|TRBJ2-4|TRBD2|19
TGTGCCAGCAGCCAAGGGAGTGGGCTAGCGGGAGTAGACAAAAACATTCAGTACTTC
CASSQGSGLAGVDKNIQYF
>NA|TRBV13|TRBJ2-3|NA|14
TGTGCCAGCAGCTTACCCGGCGAGGAGGATACGCAGTATTTT
CASSLPGEEDTQYF
>once|TRBV11-3|TRBJ2-3|NA|13
TGTGCCAGCAGCTTACAGGGCACAGATACGCAGTATTTT
CASSLQGTDTQYF
>NA|TRBV27|TRBJ1-2|TRBD1|16
TGCGCCAGCAGACAGGGGACGCTTGGGTTCAACTATGGCTACACCTTC
CASRQGTLGFNYGYTF
>NA|TRBV5-1|TRBJ1-1|NA|15
TGCGCCAGCCAAAGTCAGGGGATAATAGATACTGAAGCTTTCTTT
CASQSQGIIDTEAFF
>NA|TRBV7-2|TRBJ1-1|NA|15
TGTGCCAGCAGCTTCACAGGCAGAAGATACACTGAAGCTTTCTTT
CASSFTGRRYTEAFF
>NA|TRBV7-8|TRBJ1-5|NA|14
TGTGCCAGCAGCCCCCTAGGGGGTCGAGAGCCCCAGCATTTT
CASSPLGGREPQHF
>NA|TRBV6-5|TRBJ1-2|NA|12
TGTGCCAGCAGTTCCCCGGACTATGGCTACACCTTC
CASSSPDYGYTF
>few|TRBV5-4|TRBJ2-7|NA|13
TGTGCCAGCACCCCGTGGGGAGGTGACGAGCAGTACTTC
CASTPWGGDEQYF
>few|TRBV27|TRBJ2-7|TRBD1|18
TGTGCCAGCAGTCTCCAACCATCGACAGGGGCGGAATCCTACGAGCAGTACTTC
CASSLQPSTGAESYEQYF
>NA|TRBV10-3|TRBJ1-6|NA|15
TGTGCCATCAGTGAGTACGATTATCGGGATTCACCCCTCCACTTT
CAISEYDYRDSPLHF
>NA|TRBV5-1|TRBJ2-2|TRBD2|15
TGCGCCAGCAGCCTTAGCGGGAGCAGGACCGGGGAGCTGTTTTTT
CASSLSGSRTGELFF
>NA|TRBV7-9|TRBJ2-1|TRBD2|14
TGTGCCAGCCGTAGCGGGAGGAAATACAATGAGCAGTTCTTC
CASRSGRKYNEQFF